The source of this T cell receptor (beta chain) is a study of blood T cells in healthy people across ages. Study findings and constraints: Diversity was estimated from one million T cells, and these estimates were considered underestimates.

Using a J-beta primer mix together with a sample-barcoded 5' primer, a second PCR was run for roughly 6 to 12 cycles. TCRdb itself ran the 5' RACE reads through MiXCR, one entry per CDR3 protein. Of about 1.5 million distinct CDR3 sequences detected, around 40% appear once; the ten largest clones hold roughly 3.7%. PBMCs numbering at least 7 million were isolated per sample. This clonotype was counted only a few times. Its target is not known. Sequencing was performed on blood. The clonotype comes from a woman between 18 and 30 years old in good health.

CDR3 sequence: CASSLGRSSGVDTEAFF. The CDR3 DNA is TGTGCCAGCAGCTTAGGGCGCTCCTCGGGCGTGGACACTGAAGCTTTCTTT. The chain has TRBV7-9 and TRBJ1-1; no firm D call. CDR1 and CDR2 (germline): SEHNR, FQNEAQ (reference sequence). With 1 base removed from V and 3 bases from J, the gap between germline ends came to 18 bases. The CDR3 is 17 residues long.